This T cell receptor (beta chain) was profiled in a study of T cells in Graves' hyperthyroidism and ophthalmopathy. The study, taken as a whole, reports: Blood also carried most thyroid clonotypes expanded above 0.001. The model identified upcoming ophthalmopathy a median roughly 6.5 months ahead of onset.

With regard to this clonotype: Its specificity is not known.

The CDR3 consists of 15 residues. Trimming shortened V by 1 base and J by 1 base, and 8 bases separated the two germline ends. Germline V lookup: CDR1 SGHRS, CDR2 YFSETQ. Patients were excluded for uncontrolled infection, other autoimmune disease, pregnancy or lactation. Fresh peripheral blood, 7.5 to 10 ml of it, supplied the PBMCs. The CDR3 regions of TCR beta were amplified from RNA transcripts. The primer set for the first-round RT-PCR of the TCR CDR3 was HTBI. TCRdb processed the multiplex PCR reads anew with MiXCR; each CDR3 protein has one entry. This sample yields about 380,000 distinct CDR3 sequences, of which approximately 18% are seen a single time; about 38% belongs to the top ten.

This chain uses TRBV5-1 with TRBJ2-2; D not certain. The source material was blood. The origin of this receptor is a man aged 18 to 29 with Graves' ophthalmopathy. The CDR3 DNA follows: TGCGCCAGCAGCTTGAGTTATCAGAACACCGGGGAGCTGTTTTTT. This codes for CASSLSYQNTGELFF.